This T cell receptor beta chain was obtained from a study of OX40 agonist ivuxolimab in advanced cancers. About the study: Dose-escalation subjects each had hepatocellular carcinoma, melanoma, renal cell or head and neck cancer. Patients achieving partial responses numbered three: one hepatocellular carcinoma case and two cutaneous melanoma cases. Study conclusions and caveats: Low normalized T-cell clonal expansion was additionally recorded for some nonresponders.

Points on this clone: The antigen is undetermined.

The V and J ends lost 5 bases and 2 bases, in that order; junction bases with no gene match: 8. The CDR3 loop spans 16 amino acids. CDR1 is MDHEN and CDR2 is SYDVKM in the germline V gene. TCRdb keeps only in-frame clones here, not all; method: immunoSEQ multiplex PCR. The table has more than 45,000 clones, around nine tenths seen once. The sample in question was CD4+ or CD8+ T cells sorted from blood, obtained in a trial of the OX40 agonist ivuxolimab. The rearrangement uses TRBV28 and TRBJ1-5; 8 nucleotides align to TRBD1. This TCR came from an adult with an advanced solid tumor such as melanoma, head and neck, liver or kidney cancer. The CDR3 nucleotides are TGTGCCAGCAGTCCGCTGGGACAGGTGGGCAATCAGCCCCAGCATTTT. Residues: CASSPLGQVGNQPQHF.